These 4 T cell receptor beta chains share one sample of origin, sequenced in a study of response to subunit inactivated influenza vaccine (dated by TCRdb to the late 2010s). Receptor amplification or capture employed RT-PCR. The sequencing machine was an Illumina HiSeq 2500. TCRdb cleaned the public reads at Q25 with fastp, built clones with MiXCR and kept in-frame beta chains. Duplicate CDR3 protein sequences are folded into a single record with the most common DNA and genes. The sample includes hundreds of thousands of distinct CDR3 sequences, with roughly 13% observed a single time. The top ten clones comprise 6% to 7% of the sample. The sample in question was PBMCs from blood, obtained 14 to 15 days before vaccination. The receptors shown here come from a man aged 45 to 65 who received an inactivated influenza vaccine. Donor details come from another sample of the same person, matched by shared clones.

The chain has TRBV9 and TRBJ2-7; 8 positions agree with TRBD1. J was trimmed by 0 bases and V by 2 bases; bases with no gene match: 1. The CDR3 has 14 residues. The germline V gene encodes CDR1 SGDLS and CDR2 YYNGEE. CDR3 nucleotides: TGTGCCAGCAGCGTGGGACAGGCCTCCTACGAGCAGTACTTC. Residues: CASSVGQASYEQYF.

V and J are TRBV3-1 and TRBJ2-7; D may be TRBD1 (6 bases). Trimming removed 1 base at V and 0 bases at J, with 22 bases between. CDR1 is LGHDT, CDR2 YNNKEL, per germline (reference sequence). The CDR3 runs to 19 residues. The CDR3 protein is CASSQVFWDTRDHSYEQYF. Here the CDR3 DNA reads TGTGCCAGCAGCCAAGTTTTCTGGGACACCAGGGATCACTCCTACGAGCAGTACTTC.

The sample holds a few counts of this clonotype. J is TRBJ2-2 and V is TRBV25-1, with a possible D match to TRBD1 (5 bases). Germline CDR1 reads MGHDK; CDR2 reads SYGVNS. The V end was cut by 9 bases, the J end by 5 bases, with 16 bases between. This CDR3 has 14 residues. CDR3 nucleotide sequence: TGTGCCAGTCGTGGGGCTATTTTAACCGGGGAGCTGTTTTTT. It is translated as CASRGAILTGELFF.

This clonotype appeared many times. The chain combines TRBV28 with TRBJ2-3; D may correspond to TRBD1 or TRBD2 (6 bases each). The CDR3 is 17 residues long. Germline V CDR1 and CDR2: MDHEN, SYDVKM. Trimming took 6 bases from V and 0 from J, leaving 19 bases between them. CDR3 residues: CASSPQVGGRSTDTQYF. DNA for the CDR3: TGTGCCAGCAGCCCACAAGTTGGGGGGCGGAGCACAGATACGCAGTATTTT.